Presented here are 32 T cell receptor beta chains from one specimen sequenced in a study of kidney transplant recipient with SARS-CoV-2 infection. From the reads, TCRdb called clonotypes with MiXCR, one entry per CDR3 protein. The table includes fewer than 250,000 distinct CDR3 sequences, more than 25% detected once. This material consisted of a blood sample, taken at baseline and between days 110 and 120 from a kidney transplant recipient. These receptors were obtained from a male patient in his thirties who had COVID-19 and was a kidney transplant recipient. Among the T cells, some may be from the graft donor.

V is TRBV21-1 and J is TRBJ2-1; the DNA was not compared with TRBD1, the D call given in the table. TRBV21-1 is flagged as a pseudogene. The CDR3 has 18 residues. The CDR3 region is CASSNSVGGGPSYNEQFF. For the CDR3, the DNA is TGTGCCAGCAGCAATTCGGTGGGGGGGGGTCCTTCCTACAATGAGCAGTTCTTC.

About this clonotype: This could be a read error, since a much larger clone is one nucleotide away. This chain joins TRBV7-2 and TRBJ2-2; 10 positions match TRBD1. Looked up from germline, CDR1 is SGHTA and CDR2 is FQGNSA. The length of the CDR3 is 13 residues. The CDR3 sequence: CVGQGDPTGELFF. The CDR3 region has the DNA TGTGTCGGACAGGGGGACCCCACCGGGGAGCTGTTTTTT.

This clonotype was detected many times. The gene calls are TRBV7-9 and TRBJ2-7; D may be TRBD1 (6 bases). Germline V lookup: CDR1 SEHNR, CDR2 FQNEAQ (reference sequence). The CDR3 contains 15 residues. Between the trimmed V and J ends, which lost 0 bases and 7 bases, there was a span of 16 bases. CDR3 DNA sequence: TGTGCCAGCAGCTTAGCGATCCTACAGGGTGGTGAGCAGTACTTC. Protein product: CASSLAILQGGEQYF.

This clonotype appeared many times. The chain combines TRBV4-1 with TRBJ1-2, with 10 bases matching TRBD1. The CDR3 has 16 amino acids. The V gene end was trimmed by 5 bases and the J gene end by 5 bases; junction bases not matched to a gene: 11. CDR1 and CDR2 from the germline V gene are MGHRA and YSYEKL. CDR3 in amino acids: CASSSDRGRQTYGYTF. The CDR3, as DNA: TGCGCCAGCAGCTCTGACAGGGGGCGGCAGACTTATGGCTACACCTTC.

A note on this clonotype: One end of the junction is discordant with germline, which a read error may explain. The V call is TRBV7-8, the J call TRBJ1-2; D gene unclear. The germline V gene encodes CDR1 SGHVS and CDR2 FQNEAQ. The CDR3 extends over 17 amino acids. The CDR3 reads CASSLSKFTRKTYGYAF. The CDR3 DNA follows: TGTGCCAGCAGCCTTTCGAAGTTTACCCGAAAGACCTATGGCTACGCCTTC.

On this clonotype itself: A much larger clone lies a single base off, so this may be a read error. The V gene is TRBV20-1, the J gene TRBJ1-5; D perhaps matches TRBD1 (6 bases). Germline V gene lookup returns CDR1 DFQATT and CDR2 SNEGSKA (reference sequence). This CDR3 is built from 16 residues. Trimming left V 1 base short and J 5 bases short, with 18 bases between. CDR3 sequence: CSARGGGAGLDQPQHF. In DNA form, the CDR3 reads TGCAGTGCTAGAGGTGGGGGGGCAGGGCTTGATCAGCCCCAGCATTTT.

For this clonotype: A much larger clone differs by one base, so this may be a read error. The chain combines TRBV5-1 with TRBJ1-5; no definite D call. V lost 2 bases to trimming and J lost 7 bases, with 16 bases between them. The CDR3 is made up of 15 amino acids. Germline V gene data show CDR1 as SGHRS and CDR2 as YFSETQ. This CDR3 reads CASSLRGRLEQPQHF. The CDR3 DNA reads TGCGCCAGCAGCTTACGGGGAAGACTAGAGCAGCCCCAGCATTTT.

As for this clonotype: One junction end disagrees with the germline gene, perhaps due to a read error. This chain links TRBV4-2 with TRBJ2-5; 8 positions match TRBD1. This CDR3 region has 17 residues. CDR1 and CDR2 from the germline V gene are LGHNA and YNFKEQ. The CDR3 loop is CAGSQDSGQAIMETQYF. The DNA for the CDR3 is TGTGCCGGCAGCCAAGATTCGGGACAGGCTATCATGGAGACCCAGTACTTC.

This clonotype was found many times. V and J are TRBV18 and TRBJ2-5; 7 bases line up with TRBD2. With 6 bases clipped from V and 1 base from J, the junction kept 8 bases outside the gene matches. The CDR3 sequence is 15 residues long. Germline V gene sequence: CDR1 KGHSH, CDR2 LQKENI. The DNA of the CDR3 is TGTGCCAGCTCCAAGCCGGGACTAACCCAAGAGACCCAGTACTTC. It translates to CASSKPGLTQETQYF. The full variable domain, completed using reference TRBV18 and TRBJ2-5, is NAGVMQNPRHLVRRRGQEARLRCSPMKGHSHVYWYRQLPEEGLKFMVYLQKENIIDESGMPKERFSAEFPKEGPSILRIQQVVRGDSAAYFCASSKPGLTQETQYFGPGTRLLVL.

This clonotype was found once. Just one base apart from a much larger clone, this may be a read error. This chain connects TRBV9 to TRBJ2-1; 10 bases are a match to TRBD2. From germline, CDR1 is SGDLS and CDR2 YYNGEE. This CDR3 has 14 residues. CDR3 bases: TGTGCCGGCAGCGTAGCTACTAGCGGGGACGAGCAGTTCTTC. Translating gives CAGSVATSGDEQFF. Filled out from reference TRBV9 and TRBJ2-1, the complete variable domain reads DSGVTQTPKHLITATGQRVTLRCSPRSGDLSVYWYQQSLDQGLQFLIQYYNGEERAKGNILERFSAQQFPDLHSELNLSSLELGDSALYFCAGSVATSGDEQFFGPGTRLTVL.

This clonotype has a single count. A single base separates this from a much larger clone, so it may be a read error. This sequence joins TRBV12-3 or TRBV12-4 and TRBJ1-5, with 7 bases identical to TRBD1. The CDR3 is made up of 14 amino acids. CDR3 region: CANSRQGGNQPQHF. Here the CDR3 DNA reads TGTGCCAACAGTCGACAGGGCGGCAATCAGCCCCAGCATTTT.

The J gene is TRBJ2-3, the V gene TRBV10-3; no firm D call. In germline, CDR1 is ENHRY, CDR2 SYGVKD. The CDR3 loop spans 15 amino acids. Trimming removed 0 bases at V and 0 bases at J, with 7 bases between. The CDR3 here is CAISESRASTDTQYF. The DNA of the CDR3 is TGTGCCATCAGTGAGTCTAGGGCAAGCACAGATACGCAGTATTTT.

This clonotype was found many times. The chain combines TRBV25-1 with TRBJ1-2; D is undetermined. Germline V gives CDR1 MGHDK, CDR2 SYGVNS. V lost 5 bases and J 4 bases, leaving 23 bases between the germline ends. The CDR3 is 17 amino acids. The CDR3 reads CASSTRLELGKTYGYTF. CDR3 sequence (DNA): TGTGCCAGCAGTACTAGACTAGAACTGGGAAAGACCTATGGCTACACCTTC.

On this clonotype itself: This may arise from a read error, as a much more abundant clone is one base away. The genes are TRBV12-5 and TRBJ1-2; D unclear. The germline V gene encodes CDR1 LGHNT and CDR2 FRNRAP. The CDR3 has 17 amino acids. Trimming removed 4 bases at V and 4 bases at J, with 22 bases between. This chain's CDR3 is CASGCSSLQEKTYGYTF. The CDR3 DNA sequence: TGTGCTAGTGGTTGCTCATCTTTGCAGGAAAAGACCTATGGCTACACCTTC.

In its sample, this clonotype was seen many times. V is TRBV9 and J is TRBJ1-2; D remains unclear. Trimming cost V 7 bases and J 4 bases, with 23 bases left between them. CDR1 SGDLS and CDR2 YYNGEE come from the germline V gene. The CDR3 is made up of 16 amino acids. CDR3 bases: TGTGCCAGCGGCTTTGCGTACTCAAGAAAGACCTATGGCTACACCTTC. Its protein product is CASGFAYSRKTYGYTF.

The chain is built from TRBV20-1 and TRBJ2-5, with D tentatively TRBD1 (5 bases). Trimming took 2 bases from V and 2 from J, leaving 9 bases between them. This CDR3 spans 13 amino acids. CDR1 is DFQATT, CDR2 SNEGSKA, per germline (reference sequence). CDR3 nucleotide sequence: TGCAGTGCTAGAAAGACAGTGCAAGAGACCCAGTACTTC. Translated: CSARKTVQETQYF.

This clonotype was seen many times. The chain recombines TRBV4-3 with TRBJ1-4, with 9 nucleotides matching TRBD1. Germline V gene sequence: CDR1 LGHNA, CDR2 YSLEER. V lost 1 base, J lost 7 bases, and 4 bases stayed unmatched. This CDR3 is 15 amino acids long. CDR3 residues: CASSQVTGGGEKLFF. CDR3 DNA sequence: TGCGCCAGCAGCCAAGTGACAGGGGGAGGTGAAAAACTGTTTTTT.

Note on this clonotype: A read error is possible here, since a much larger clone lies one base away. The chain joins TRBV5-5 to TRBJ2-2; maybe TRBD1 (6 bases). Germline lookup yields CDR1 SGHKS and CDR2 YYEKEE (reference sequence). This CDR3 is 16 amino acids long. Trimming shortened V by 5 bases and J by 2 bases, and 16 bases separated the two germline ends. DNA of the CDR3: TGTGCCAGCAGTAAGGCAGGGGCACAAAACACCGGGGAGCTGTTTTTT. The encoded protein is CASSKAGAQNTGELFF.

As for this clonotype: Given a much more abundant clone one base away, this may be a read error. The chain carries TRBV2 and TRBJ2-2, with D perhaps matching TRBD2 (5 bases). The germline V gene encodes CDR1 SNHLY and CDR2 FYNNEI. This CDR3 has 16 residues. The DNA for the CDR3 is TGTGCCAGCAGTGCTGCCCCCGCCCGGAACACCGGGGAGCCGTTTTTT. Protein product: CASSAAPARNTGEPFF. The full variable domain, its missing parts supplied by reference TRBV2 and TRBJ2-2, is EPEVTQTPSHQVTQMGQEVILRCVPISNHLYFYWYRQILGQKVEFLVSFYNNEISEKSEIFDDQFSVERPDGSNFTLKIRSTKLEDSAMYFCASSAAPARNTGEPFFGEGSRLTVL.

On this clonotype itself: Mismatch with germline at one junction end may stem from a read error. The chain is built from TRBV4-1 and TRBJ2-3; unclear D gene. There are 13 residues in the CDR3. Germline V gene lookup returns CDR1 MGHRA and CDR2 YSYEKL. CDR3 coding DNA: TGCACCAGCAGCCAAGGTTATCAGGATACGCAGTATTTT. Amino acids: CTSSQGYQDTQYF.

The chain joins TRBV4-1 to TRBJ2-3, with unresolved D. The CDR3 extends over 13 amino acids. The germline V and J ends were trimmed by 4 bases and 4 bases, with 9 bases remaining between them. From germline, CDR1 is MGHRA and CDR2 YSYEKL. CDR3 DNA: TGCGCCAGCAGCCCTCGTAGAGCAGATACGCAGTATTTT. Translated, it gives CASSPRRADTQYF.

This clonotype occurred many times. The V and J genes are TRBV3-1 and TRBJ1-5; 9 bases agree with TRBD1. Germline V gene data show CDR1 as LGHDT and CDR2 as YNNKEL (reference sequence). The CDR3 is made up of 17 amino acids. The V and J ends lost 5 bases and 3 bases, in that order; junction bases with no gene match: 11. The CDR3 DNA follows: TGTGCCAGCAGCTTAAGGGTGGACAGGGGTAACAATCAGCCCCAGCATTTT. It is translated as CASSLRVDRGNNQPQHF.

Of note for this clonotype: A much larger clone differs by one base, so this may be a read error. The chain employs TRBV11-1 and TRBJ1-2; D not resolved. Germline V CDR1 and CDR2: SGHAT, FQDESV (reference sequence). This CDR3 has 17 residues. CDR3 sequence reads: CAGSGLHKAGKTYGYTF. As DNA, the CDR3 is TGTGCCGGCAGCGGACTCCATAAGGCTGGAAAGACCTATGGCTACACCTTC.

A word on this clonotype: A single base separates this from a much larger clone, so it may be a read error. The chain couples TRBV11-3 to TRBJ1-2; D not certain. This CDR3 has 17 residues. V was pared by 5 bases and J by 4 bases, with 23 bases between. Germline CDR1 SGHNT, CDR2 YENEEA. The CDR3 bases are TGTGCCAGCAGCGTTGGACTCGATCTCGGAAAGACCTATGGCTACACCTTC. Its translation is CASSVGLDLGKTYGYTF.

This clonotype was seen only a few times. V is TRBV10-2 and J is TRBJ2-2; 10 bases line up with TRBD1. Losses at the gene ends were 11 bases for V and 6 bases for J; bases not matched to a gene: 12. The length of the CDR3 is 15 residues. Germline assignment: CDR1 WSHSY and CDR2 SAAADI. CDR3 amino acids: CAGTGQGGRAGELFF. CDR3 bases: TGCGCCGGCACCGGACAGGGGGGAAGGGCCGGGGAGCTGTTTTTT.

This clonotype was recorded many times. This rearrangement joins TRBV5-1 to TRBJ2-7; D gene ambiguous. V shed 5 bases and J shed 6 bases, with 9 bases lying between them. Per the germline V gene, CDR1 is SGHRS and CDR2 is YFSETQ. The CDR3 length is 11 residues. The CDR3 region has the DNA TGCGCCAGCAGGTCGAACCTCGAGCAGTACTTC. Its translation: CASRSNLEQYF.

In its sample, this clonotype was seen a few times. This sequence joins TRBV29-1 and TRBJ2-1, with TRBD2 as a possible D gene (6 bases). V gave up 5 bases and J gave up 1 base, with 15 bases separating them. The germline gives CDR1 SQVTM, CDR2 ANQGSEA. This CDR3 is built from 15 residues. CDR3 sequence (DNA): TGCAGCGTTTACGGCGGGACTCTTTCCTACAATGAGCAGTTCTTC. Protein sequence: CSVYGGTLSYNEQFF.

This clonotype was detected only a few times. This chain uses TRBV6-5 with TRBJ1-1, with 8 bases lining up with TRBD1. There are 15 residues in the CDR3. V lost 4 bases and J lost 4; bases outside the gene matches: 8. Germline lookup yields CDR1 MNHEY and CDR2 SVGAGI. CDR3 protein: CASSSRTGLGTEAFF. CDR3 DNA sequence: TGTGCCAGCAGTTCCCGGACAGGGTTGGGCACTGAAGCTTTCTTT.

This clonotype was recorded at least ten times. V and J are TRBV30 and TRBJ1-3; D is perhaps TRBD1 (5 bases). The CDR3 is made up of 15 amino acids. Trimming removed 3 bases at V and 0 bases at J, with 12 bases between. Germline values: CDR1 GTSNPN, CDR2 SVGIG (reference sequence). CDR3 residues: CAWSRDSGSGNTIYF. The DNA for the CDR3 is TGTGCCTGGAGCCGGGACTCCGGCTCTGGAAACACCATATATTTT.

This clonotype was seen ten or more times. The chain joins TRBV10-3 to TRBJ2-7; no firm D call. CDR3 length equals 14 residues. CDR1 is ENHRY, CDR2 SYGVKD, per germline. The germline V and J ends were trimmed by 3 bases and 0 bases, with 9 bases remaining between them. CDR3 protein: CAISEGRSSYEQYF. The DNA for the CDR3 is TGTGCCATCAGTGAAGGACGGAGCTCCTACGAGCAGTACTTC.

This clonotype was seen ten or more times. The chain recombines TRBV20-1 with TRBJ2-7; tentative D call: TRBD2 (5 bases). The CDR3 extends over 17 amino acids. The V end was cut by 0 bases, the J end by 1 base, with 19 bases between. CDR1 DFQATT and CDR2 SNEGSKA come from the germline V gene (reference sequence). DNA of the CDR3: TGCAGTGCTAGAGATCCCGTCCTTCGACTATCATCCTACGAGCAGTACTTC. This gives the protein CSARDPVLRLSSYEQYF.

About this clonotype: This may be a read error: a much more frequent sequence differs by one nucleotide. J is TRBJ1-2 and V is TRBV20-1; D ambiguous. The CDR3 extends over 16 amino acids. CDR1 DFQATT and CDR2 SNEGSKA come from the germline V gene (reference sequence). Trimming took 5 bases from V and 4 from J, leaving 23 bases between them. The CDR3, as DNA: TGCAGTGCTGCGATTCTGCTGTTTCGAAAGGCCTATGGCTACACCTTC. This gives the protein CSAAILLFRKAYGYTF.